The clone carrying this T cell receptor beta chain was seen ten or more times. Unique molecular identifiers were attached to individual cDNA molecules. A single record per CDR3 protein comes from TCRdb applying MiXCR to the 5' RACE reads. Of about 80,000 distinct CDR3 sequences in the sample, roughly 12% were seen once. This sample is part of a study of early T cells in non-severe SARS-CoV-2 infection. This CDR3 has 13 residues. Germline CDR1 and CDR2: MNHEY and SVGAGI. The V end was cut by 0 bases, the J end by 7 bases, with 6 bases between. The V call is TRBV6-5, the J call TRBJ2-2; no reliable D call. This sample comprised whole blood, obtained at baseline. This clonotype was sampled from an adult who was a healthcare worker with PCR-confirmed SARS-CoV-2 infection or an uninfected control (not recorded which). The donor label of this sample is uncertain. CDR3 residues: CASSYSALGELFF. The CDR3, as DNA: TGTGCCAGCAGTTACTCGGCTCTCGGGGAGCTGTTTTTT.